The entry below gives a single TCR beta chain sequence along with its context. This PCR relied on a set of 60 Vbeta primers and 13 Jbeta primers. Only in-frame clones appear in the TCRdb table, and some are missing; sequencing was by immunoSEQ multiplex PCR. The sample lists hundreds of thousands of clones, approximately 83% seen once, with roughly 0.7% in the top ten. The V gene's germline CDR1 is WNHNN and CDR2 SYGVQD (reference sequence). The length of the CDR3 is 16 residues. Unmatched junction bases numbered 11, after V lost 4 bases and J lost 5 bases. The sample belongs to a study of cytomegalovirus exposure and HLA in healthy donors.

The gene calls are TRBV10-1 and TRBJ2-5; 9 bases match TRBD2. The TCR comes from a boy aged 2 to 10 in good health and CMV-seronegative. Specimen: PBMCs. The CDR3 reads CASSGAGGGKGETQYF. In DNA, the CDR3 is TGCGCCAGCAGTGGGGCGGGGGGGGGTAAGGGGGAGACCCAGTACTTC.